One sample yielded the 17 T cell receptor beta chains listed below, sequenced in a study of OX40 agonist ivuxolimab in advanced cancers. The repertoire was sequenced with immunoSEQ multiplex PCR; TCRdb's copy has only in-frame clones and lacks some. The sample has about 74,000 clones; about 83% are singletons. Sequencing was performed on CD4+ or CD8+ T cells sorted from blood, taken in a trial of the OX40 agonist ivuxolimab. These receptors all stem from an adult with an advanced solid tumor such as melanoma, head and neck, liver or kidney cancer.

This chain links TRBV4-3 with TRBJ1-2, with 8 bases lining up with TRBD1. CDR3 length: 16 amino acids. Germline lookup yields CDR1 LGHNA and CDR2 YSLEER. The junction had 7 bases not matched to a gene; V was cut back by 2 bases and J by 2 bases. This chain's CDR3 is CASSQMSGGANYGYTF. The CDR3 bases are TGCGCCAGCAGCCAAATGTCAGGGGGCGCAAACTATGGCTACACCTTC.

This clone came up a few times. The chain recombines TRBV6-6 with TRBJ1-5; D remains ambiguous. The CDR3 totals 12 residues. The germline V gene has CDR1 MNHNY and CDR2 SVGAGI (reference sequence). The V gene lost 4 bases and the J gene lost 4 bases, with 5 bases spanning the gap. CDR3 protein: CASSLSNQPQHF. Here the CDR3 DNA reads TGTGCCAGCAGTTTGTCAAATCAGCCCCAGCATTTT.

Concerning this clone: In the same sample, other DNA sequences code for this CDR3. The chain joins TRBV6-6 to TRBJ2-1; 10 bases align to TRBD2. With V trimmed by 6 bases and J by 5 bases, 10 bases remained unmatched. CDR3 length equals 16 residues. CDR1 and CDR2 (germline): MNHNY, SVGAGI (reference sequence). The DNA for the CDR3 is TGTGCCAGCAGGCCGACATTAGCGGGGGGTGACAATGAGCAGTTCTTC. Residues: CASRPTLAGGDNEQFF.

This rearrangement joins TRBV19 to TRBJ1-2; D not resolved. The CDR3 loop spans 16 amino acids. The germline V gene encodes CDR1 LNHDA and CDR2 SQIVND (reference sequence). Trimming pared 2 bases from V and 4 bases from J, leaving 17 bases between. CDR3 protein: CASSITGLASGYGYTF. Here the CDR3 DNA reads TGTGCCAGTAGTATAACCGGACTCGCCTCGGGCTATGGCTACACCTTC.

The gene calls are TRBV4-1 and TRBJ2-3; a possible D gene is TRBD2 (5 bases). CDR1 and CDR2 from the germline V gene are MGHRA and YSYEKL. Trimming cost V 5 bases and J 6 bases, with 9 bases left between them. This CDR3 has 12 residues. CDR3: CASSKREDTQYF. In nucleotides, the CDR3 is TGCGCCAGCAGCAAAAGGGAGGATACGCAGTATTTT.

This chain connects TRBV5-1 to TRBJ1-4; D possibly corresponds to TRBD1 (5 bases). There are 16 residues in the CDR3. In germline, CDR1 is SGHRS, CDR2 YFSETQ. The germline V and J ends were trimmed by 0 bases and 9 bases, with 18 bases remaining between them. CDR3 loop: CASSLGDVGVKKKLFF. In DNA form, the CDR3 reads TGCGCCAGCAGCTTGGGCGATGTGGGGGTTAAAAAAAAACTGTTTTTT.

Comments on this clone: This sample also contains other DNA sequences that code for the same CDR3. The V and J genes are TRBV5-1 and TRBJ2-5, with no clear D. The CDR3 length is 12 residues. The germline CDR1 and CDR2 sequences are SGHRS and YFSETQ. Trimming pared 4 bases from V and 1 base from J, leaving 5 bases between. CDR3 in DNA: TGCGCCAGCAGCCCAGGCCAAGAGACCCAGTACTTC. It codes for CASSPGQETQYF.

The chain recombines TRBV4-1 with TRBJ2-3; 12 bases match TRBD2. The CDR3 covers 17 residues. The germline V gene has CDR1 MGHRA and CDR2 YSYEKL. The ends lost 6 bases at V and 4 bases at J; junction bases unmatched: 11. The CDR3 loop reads CASSQRASGGAADTQYF. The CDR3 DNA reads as TGCGCCAGCAGTCAGAGGGCTAGCGGGGGGGCAGCAGATACGCAGTATTTT.

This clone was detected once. CDR3 DNA: TGTGCCAGTAGCCCCCAATGGGTGGGCACAGATACGCAGTATTTT. Amino acid sequence: CASSPQWVGTDTQYF. This sequence joins TRBV19 and TRBJ2-3; D is ambiguous. Trimming pared 6 bases from V and 1 base from J, leaving 14 bases between. CDR3 size: 15 residues. CDR1 is LNHDA, CDR2 SQIVND, per germline (reference sequence).

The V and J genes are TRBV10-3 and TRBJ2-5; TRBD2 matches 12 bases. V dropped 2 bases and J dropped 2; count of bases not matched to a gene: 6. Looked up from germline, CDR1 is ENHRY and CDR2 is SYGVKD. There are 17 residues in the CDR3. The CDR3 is CAISERGLAGTQETQYF. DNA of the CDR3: TGTGCCATCAGTGAGCGGGGACTAGCGGGTACGCAAGAGACCCAGTACTTC.

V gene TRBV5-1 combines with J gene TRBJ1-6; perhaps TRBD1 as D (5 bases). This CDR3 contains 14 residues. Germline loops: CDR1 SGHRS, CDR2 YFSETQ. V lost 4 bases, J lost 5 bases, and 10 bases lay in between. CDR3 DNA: TGCGCCAGCAGCCTGGGACGGAATAATTCACCCCTCCACTTT. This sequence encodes CASSLGRNNSPLHF.

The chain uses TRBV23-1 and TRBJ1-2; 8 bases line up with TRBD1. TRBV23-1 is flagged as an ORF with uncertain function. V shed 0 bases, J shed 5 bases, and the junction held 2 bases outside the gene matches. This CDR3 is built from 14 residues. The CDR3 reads CASSQSDREYGYTF. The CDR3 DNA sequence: TGCGCCAGCAGTCAATCGGACAGGGAGTATGGCTACACCTTC.

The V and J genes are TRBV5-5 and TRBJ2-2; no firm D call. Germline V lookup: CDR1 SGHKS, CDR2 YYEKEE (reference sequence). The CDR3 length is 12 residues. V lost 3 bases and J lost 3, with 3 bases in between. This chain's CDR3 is CASSSYTGELFF. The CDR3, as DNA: TGTGCCAGCAGCTCCTACACCGGGGAGCTGTTTTTT.

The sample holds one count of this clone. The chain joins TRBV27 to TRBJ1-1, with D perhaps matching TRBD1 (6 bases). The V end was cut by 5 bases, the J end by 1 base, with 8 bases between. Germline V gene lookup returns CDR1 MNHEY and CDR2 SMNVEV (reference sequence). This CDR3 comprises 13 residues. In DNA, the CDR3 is TGTGCCAGCAGTATGGGACAGAACACTGAAGCTTTCTTT. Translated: CASSMGQNTEAFF.

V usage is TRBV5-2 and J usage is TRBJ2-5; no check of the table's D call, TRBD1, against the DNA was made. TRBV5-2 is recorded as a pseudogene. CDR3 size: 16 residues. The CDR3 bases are TGTGCCAGCAGCTACCGGGACAGGGCGACCGAGGAGACCCAGTACTTC. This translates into CASSYRDRATEETQYF.

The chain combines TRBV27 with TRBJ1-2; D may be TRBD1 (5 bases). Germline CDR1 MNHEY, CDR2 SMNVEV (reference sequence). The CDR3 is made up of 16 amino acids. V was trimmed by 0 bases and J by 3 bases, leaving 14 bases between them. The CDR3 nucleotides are TGTGCCAGCAGTTTATCGAAAGGGGCCGGGGACTATGGCTACACCTTC. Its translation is CASSLSKGAGDYGYTF.

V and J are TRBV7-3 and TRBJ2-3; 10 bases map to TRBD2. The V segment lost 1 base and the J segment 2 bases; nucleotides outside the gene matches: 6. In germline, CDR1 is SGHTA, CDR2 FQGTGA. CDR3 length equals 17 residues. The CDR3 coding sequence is TGTGCCAGCAGCTTAATCGGAACTAGCGGGGCCACAGATACGCAGTATTTT. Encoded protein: CASSLIGTSGATDTQYF.